This paragraph reports one T cell receptor (beta chain). The data are from a study of blood T cell repertoires in COVID-19. Across the whole study: The United States, Italy and Spain supplied acute and convalescent COVID-19 samples.

Trimming removed 6 bases from V and 1 base from J; junction bases left unmatched: 6. The CDR3 contains 15 residues. Germline CDR1 and CDR2: ENHRY and SYGVKD. Original handling: Estimates of nucleated cell counts were drawn from the amplification of reference gene primers. Repertoires were generated with immunoSEQ multiplex PCR, while TCRdb's copy carries only in-frame clones and drops some. V and J calls plus clone size are reproduced from that table; the DNA served to infer D and trimming. Among roughly 150,000 clones listed, 85% to 90% were seen once. This receptor was identified in a woman in her 70s with acute or convalescent COVID-19. The sample was peripheral blood. The V and J genes are TRBV10-3 and TRBJ2-7, with TRBD1 matching over 10 bases. The CDR3 loop reads CAISDRGLSSYEQYF. The CDR3 nucleotides are TGTGCCATCAGCGACAGGGGGCTGAGTTCCTACGAGCAGTACTTC.